This TCR beta chain was profiled in a study of identical twins. Study-wide findings and caveats: Modelling underestimated the level of out-of-frame TCR alpha sharing observed in monozygotic twins.

It was template switching that added a universal primer site, and there were unique molecular identifiers on the cDNA. TCRdb fed the 5' RACE reads into MiXCR, producing one record per CDR3 protein. There are more than 200,000 distinct CDR3 sequences in the sample; about 14% occur only once, and around 9% lies in the top ten. This CDR3 has 14 residues. V was shortened by 4 bases and J by 5 bases, with 13 bases between the two germline ends. Looked up from germline, CDR1 is WNHNN and CDR2 is SYGVQD (reference sequence). This clonotype was counted many times. As yet, its antigen is unknown. What was sequenced was memory (CD45RO+) T cells sorted from blood. This receptor was identified in a woman between 18 and 30 years old in good health. The rearrangement uses TRBV10-1 and TRBJ2-3; weak D call: TRBD1 (6 bases). The CDR3 loop reads CASSGTGSGDTQYF. The CDR3 nucleotides are TGCGCCAGCAGTGGTACAGGGAGCGGAGATACGCAGTATTTT.